Here is one TCR beta chain with its context. Which antigen it targets is not known. No per-base quality is available; no much larger clone lies one base away. Donors were healthy HIV-negative adults with no recently reported acute infections or vaccinations. Every donor was a Caucasian adult living in Nashville, Tennessee, USA. In the unsorted samples, 90 million to 100 million PBMCs were counted, and genomic DNA was extracted using the QIAamp DNA Blood Mini kit. Blood was collected by leukapheresis, and PBMCs were isolated by Ficoll-Histopaque density gradient centrifugation and then cryopreserved in liquid nitrogen vapor phase. CDR1 SNHLY and CDR2 FYNNEI are derived from the germline V gene. The CDR3 goes from the cysteine to the phenylalanine over 16 residues. The CDR3 DNA has 48 bases and is translated from base 1. V sheds 2 bases and J sheds 0 bases, leaving 12 bases between their ends. This specimen belongs to a study of shared clonotypes between healthy human individuals (dated by TCRdb to 2020 to 2021). About the study as a whole: A couple of women and a few men aged 18 to 49 years were included in the cohort. Blood TCR repertoires of roughly five healthy adults were deeply sequenced to estimate repertoire size and the extent of clonotype sharing between individuals. Different laboratories and diverse techniques were used to prepare libraries and sequence TCR repertoires, to increase sequencing depth and limit assay-specific biases. Per donor, leukapheresis produced somewhere between about 0.8 and 9 billion PBMCs. Study-wide findings and limitations: Because the study included a small number of donors, the genetic and exposure-history diversity represented was limited. Pairwise subsampling indicated that sequencing depth was expected to affect the degree of clonotype sharing among donors. Sampling was limited to blood, and TCR repertoires in tissue likely differ from TCR repertoires in blood.

TCR CDR3 regions were amplified from genomic DNA by multiplex PCR using the deep immunoSEQ assay. Extracted genomic DNA from each cell subset was spread evenly across all wells of several immunoSEQ 96-well plates, with each plate serving as a replicate. For unsorted PBMC, approximately 290 ng genomic DNA, equal to roughly 32,000 T cell genomes, was loaded into each replicate PCR. Genomic DNA from unsorted PBMC was sequenced over ten immunoSEQ deep assay plates. The purified libraries were quantified using a Qubit 3.0 fluorometer, sized with a Bioanalyzer 2100, and then quantified again using the KAPA Library Quantification kit. Every immunoSEQ 96-well plate was sequenced on a separate single-read 150-cycle Illumina NextSeq 550 flow cell. The published analysis was carried out like this. The immunoSEQ output contained only junctional sequences without quality scores, so filtering could not match that applied to full-length reads. Sequences were annotated with PyIR, a Python wrapper for IgBLAST v1.9, using IMGT germline references to assign V/J genes and CDR3. Reads with weak V/J assignments (E-value above 1e-6), missing CDR3, stop codons, out-of-frame junctions, or ambiguous translated residues were removed. V3J clonotypes were defined by identical inferred V gene, J gene, and CDR3 amino acid sequence. The percentage overlap between two repertoires was calculated by dividing the number of shared unique clonotypes by the size of the smaller repertoire. Repertoire richness was assessed with RTK rarefaction, the Chao1 estimator, and Recon v2.1 estimates of unobserved clonotypes. In its TCRdb copy, this immuneACCESS table keeps in-frame sequences only and misses some clones. Where compared with another copy, unresolved V genes explain less than half of these, and the others have no known cause. D and trimming were read from the DNA, whereas the V and J calls and clone size are those reported in that table. The sample data list some 450,000 clones, and roughly three quarters of these were observed just once. The top ten constitute 12% of the sample.

This sequence originates from a woman between 40 and 50 years old in good health. Some clones in this sample may be carry-over from other donors' samples. The V and J genes are TRBV2 and TRBJ2-3; the D gene may be TRBD1 or TRBD2, since each aligns over 5 bases. Material for sequencing was PBMCs. The CDR3 here reads CASSEWWGGSTDTQYF. The DNA sequence is TGTGCCAGCAGTGAATGGTGGGGCGGGAGCACAGATACGCAGTATTTT.